The 26 T cell receptor beta chains below were found in one sample sequenced in a study of T cells in Graves' hyperthyroidism and ophthalmopathy. It was RNA transcripts that yielded the amplified TCR beta CDR3 regions. First-round RT-PCR targeting the TCR CDR3 was performed with the HTBI primer set. A single record per CDR3 protein comes from TCRdb applying MiXCR to the multiplex PCR reads. This sample has approximately 700,000 distinct CDR3 sequences, with around 15% found just once. Source material: blood. All receptors come from a man aged 18 to 29 with Graves' hyperthyroidism.

There are many counts of this clonotype. CDR3 nucleotide sequence: TGTGCCAGCAGCTTAGCGCCAGCCTCCTACGAGCAGTACTTC. Translation: CASSLAPASYEQYF. This chain connects TRBV7-2 to TRBJ2-7; D remains unclear. Between the trimmed V and J ends, which lost 0 bases and 0 bases, there was a span of 6 bases. This CDR3 has 14 residues. CDR1 is SGHTA and CDR2 is FQGNSA in the germline V gene.

The rearrangement links TRBV18 to TRBJ2-2, with 9 positions matching TRBD1. This CDR3 has 17 amino acids. Germline-derived CDR1 and CDR2 are KGHSH and LQKENI. Trimming took 0 bases from V and 0 from J; bases not matched to a gene: 2. Here the CDR3 DNA reads TGTGCCAGCTCACCACCGACAGGGGGGCCGAACACCGGGGAGCTGTTTTTT. This gives the protein CASSPPTGGPNTGELFF.

This clonotype was found many times. The chain couples TRBV24-1 to TRBJ2-7; TRBD1 might be the D (6 bases). V lost 2 bases and J 0 bases, leaving 10 bases between the germline ends. Germline V gene lookup returns CDR1 KGHDR and CDR2 SFDVKD. There are 15 residues in the CDR3. CDR3 region: CATSDSRGTSYEQYF. CDR3 sequence (DNA): TGTGCCACCAGTGATTCCAGGGGAACCTCCTACGAGCAGTACTTC.

This clonotype has more than one count but fewer than ten. J is TRBJ2-4 and V is TRBV28; D gene ambiguous. The CDR3 has 10 amino acids. Trimming took 4 bases from V and 11 from J, leaving 6 bases between them. Germline CDR1 MDHEN, CDR2 SYDVKM. CDR3 nucleotides: TGTGCCAGCAGTTCGGGCGTTCAGTACTTC. This gives the protein CASSSGVQYF.

V and J are TRBV15 and TRBJ1-2, with unresolved D. The V and J ends lost 1 base and 6 bases respectively, with 15 bases between them. Germline lookup yields CDR1 LNHNV and CDR2 YYDKDF (reference sequence). This CDR3 is built from 15 residues. CDR3 DNA sequence: TGTGCCACCAGCAGAGGCGTCGGGTCACCCGATGGCTACACCTTC. Translating it yields CATSRGVGSPDGYTF.

The J gene is TRBJ2-4, the V gene TRBV27; tentatively, D is TRBD2 (6 bases). Trimming took 8 bases from V and 5 from J, leaving 19 bases between them. Germline-derived CDR1 and CDR2 are MNHEY and SMNVEV (reference sequence). The CDR3 sequence is 15 residues long. Here the CDR3 reads CASASFGSGQNIQYF. The CDR3 DNA is TGTGCCAGCGCCTCCTTCGGGAGCGGCCAAAACATTCAGTACTTC.

This clonotype was counted only a few times. The gene calls are TRBV19 and TRBJ2-6, with D tentatively TRBD1 or TRBD2 (5 bases each). Germline V gene sequence: CDR1 LNHDA, CDR2 SQIVND (reference sequence). V dropped 3 bases and J dropped 0 bases, with 9 bases sitting between them. CDR3 length equals 16 residues. This CDR3 is CASSMGRDSGANVLTF. CDR3 DNA sequence: TGTGCCAGTAGTATGGGACGCGACTCTGGGGCCAACGTCCTGACTTTC.

The V and J genes are TRBV11-1 and TRBJ2-3, with 11 bases fitting TRBD1. The germline gives CDR1 SGHAT, CDR2 FQDESV (reference sequence). The length of the CDR3 is 16 residues. V trimming: 3 bases; J trimming: 4 bases; junction bases outside the gene matches: 6. CDR3 protein: CASSLTGTGGPDTQYF. The DNA of the CDR3 is TGTGCCAGCAGCTTGACCGGGACAGGGGGTCCAGATACGCAGTATTTT.

The J gene is TRBJ1-5, the V gene TRBV28; D uncertain. In germline, CDR1 is MDHEN, CDR2 SYDVKM. Deletions cut 1 base from V and 6 bases from J, with 13 bases between. The CDR3 length is 15 residues. The CDR3 coding sequence is TGTGCCAGCAGTTTATTTGAAGGGTCCGGTCAGCCCCAGCATTTT. Its translation is CASSLFEGSGQPQHF.

This clonotype showed up just a few times. The rearrangement links TRBV4-1 to TRBJ2-1; the D is unclear. The CDR3 length is 15 residues. Germline values: CDR1 MGHRA, CDR2 YSYEKL. V was cut by 0 bases and J by 4 bases, with 10 bases left in between. CDR3 nucleotide sequence: TGCGCCAGCAGCCAAGACAATAGCTTGTACAATGAGCAGTTCTTC. Protein product: CASSQDNSLYNEQFF.

This clonotype appeared a few times. V usage is TRBV12-3 or TRBV12-4 and J usage is TRBJ1-5; D not certain. The CDR3 totals 14 residues. Trimming stripped 3 bases from V and 3 bases from J, with 9 bases between. Here the CDR3 reads CASSFGRNNQPQHF. In DNA form, the CDR3 reads TGTGCCAGCAGTTTCGGACGGAACAATCAGCCCCAGCATTTT.

This clonotype was seen at least ten times. V gene TRBV28 combines with J gene TRBJ1-2; D uncertain. CDR3 length: 17 amino acids. V lost 8 bases to trimming and J lost 8 bases, with 30 bases between them. Germline V lookup: CDR1 MDHEN, CDR2 SYDVKM. The CDR3, as DNA: TGTGCCAGCTCTCTGCCCAACAGCGTCGGCCTGTTACGGGGCTACACCTTC. It is translated as CASSLPNSVGLLRGYTF.

This clonotype appeared many times. The chain recombines TRBV20-1 with TRBJ2-3, with TRBD1 identical over 9 bases. CDR1 and CDR2 from the germline V gene are DFQATT and SNEGSKA (reference sequence). This CDR3 spans 15 amino acids. Trimming at V came to 4 bases and at J to 9 bases, leaving 14 bases not matched to a gene. The CDR3 sequence is CSAIHPPGQGSTQYF. The CDR3 nucleotides are TGCAGTGCTATACACCCGCCGGGACAGGGTTCCACGCAGTATTTT.

This clonotype has at least ten counts. The chain employs TRBV27 and TRBJ2-7; D perhaps matches TRBD2 (5 bases). CDR3 length: 11 amino acids. V lost 6 bases and J 7 bases, leaving 10 bases between the germline ends. CDR1 is MNHEY and CDR2 is SMNVEV in the germline V gene (reference sequence). The CDR3 region is CASRFRGEQYF. CDR3 nucleotide sequence: TGTGCCAGCAGATTTCGGGGAGAGCAGTACTTC.

This clonotype was counted ten times or more. V gene TRBV28 combines with J gene TRBJ1-1; 7 nucleotides line up with TRBD1. The junction had 14 bases not matched to a gene; V was cut back by 6 bases and J by 4 bases. Germline CDR1 is MDHEN and CDR2 is SYDVKM. This CDR3 region has 16 residues. CDR3 sequence: CASSLGDRRTRTEAFF. The CDR3 DNA sequence: TGTGCCAGCAGCCTTGGGGACAGAAGGACTCGCACTGAAGCTTTCTTT. Variable domain in full (rest from reference TRBV28 and TRBJ1-1): DVKVTQSSRYLVKRTGEKVFLECVQDMDHENMFWYRQDPGLGLRLIYFSYDVKMKEKGDIPEGYSVSREKKERFSLILESASTNQTSMYLCASSLGDRRTRTEAFFGQGTRLTVV.

There are many counts of this clonotype. The rearrangement links TRBV6-2 or TRBV6-3 to TRBJ2-5; the D is unclear. Looked up from germline, CDR1 is MNHEY and CDR2 is SVGEGT. The CDR3 spans 12 residues. Between the trimmed V and J ends, which lost 1 base and 5 bases, there was a span of 5 bases. The CDR3 protein is CASSYLQETQYF. CDR3 coding DNA: TGTGCCAGCAGTTACTTGCAGGAGACCCAGTACTTC.

A note on this clonotype: This sequence may be a read error, since a much larger clone differs from it by one base. The chain couples TRBV2 to TRBJ1-2; D unresolved. Germline-derived CDR1 and CDR2 are SNHLY and FYNNEI. This CDR3 is 12 amino acids long. V lost 11 bases and J 4 bases, leaving 14 bases between the germline ends. The CDR3: CAGIRQSYGYTF. The DNA for the CDR3 is TGTGCCGGTATCCGACAAAGCTATGGCTACACCTTC. The complete variable domain, with remaining parts taken from reference TRBV2 and TRBJ1-2, reads EPEVTQTPSHQVTQMGQEVILRCVPISNHLYFYWYRQILGQKVEFLVSFYNNEISEKSEIFDDQFSVERPDGSNFTLKIRSTKLEDSAMYFCAGIRQSYGYTFGSGTRLTVV.

This clonotype was recorded many times. The V gene is TRBV28, the J gene TRBJ2-1; D is tentatively TRBD1 or TRBD2 (7 bases each). Germline-derived CDR1 and CDR2 are MDHEN and SYDVKM. V was pared by 7 bases and J by 3 bases, with 16 bases between. CDR3 length: 15 amino acids. The CDR3 DNA is TGTGCCAGCAATCAGGGGGGGCGGGACTACAATGAGCAGTTCTTC. It translates to CASNQGGRDYNEQFF.

This clonotype was picked up many times. CDR3: CASTGQALSYYTF. The CDR3 DNA follows: TGTGCCAGCACCGGACAGGCCCTTTCTTACTACACCTTC. The chain joins TRBV2 to TRBJ1-2; 7 bases fit TRBD1. Germline assignment: CDR1 SNHLY and CDR2 FYNNEI. The CDR3 runs to 13 residues. V dropped 7 bases and J dropped 10; count of bases not matched to a gene: 12. The entire variable domain, with the rest obtained from reference TRBV2 and TRBJ1-2, is as follows: EPEVTQTPSHQVTQMGQEVILRCVPISNHLYFYWYRQILGQKVEFLVSFYNNEISEKSEIFDDQFSVERPDGSNFTLKIRSTKLEDSAMYFCASTGQALSYYTFGSGTRLTVV.

This clonotype was seen many times. The chain uses TRBV30 and TRBJ2-1, with D uncertain. This CDR3 is 12 amino acids long. V was pared by 2 bases and J by 8 bases, with 10 bases between. Germline V lookup: CDR1 GTSNPN, CDR2 SVGIG (reference sequence). In nucleotides, the CDR3 is TGTGCCTGGAGTACGGATTGGGATGAGCAGTTCTTC. It yields the protein CAWSTDWDEQFF.

This clonotype was seen at least ten times. In nucleotides, the CDR3 is TGCAGTGCTAGTCGAGGACTAGAGATCTACGAGCAGTACTTC. It translates to CSASRGLEIYEQYF. The chain joins TRBV20-1 to TRBJ2-7; 7 nucleotides agree with TRBD2. Germline V gives CDR1 DFQATT, CDR2 SNEGSKA (reference sequence). The CDR3 loop spans 14 amino acids. Trimming took 3 bases from V and 3 from J; bases not matched to a gene: 8.

At least ten counts were recorded for this clonotype. The rearrangement joins TRBV12-3 or TRBV12-4 to TRBJ2-7; D might be TRBD1 (6 bases). With 3 bases removed from V and 5 bases from J, the gap between germline ends came to 11 bases. The CDR3 covers 13 residues. CDR3 loop: CASSFTRGNEQYF. The CDR3 region has the DNA TGTGCCAGCAGTTTTACCAGGGGTAACGAGCAGTACTTC.

This clonotype was detected ten times or more. The rearrangement links TRBV6-2 or TRBV6-3 to TRBJ2-5, with D perhaps TRBD1 (7 bases). V lost 1 base, J lost 5 bases, and 17 bases lay in between. Germline V gene data show CDR1 as MNHEY and CDR2 as SVGEGT. The CDR3 loop spans 16 amino acids. The CDR3 reads CASSYFGGQGGETQYF. In nucleotides, the CDR3 is TGTGCCAGCAGTTACTTTGGCGGCCAGGGGGGCGAGACCCAGTACTTC.

This clonotype was found many times. CDR3 protein: CAWSGSGSGQPQHF. The DNA for the CDR3 is TGTGCCTGGAGTGGTTCAGGGTCCGGCCAGCCCCAGCATTTT. The chain carries TRBV30 and TRBJ1-5, with D perhaps matching TRBD1 (5 bases). CDR1 and CDR2 (germline): GTSNPN, SVGIG (reference sequence). This CDR3 contains 14 residues. V was trimmed by 1 base and J by 7 bases, leaving 14 bases between them.

This clonotype came up many times. This chain connects TRBV28 to TRBJ1-5, with a possible D match to TRBD1 (5 bases). Germline lookup yields CDR1 MDHEN and CDR2 SYDVKM. The CDR3 consists of 14 residues. The V gene lost 5 bases and the J gene lost 7 bases, with 15 bases spanning the gap. The CDR3 region is CASSSRGVGQPQHF. The CDR3 DNA follows: TGTGCCAGCAGTAGTAGGGGAGTCGGGCAGCCCCAGCATTTT.

This chain links TRBV15 with TRBJ2-3; 11 positions agree with TRBD2. With V trimmed by 7 bases and J by 1 base, 7 bases remained unmatched. The length of the CDR3 is 16 residues. Germline V gene lookup returns CDR1 LNHNV and CDR2 YYDKDF (reference sequence). CDR3 DNA: TGTGCCACCACACCAGGGACTAGCGGCGGCACAGATACGCAGTATTTT. It specifies CATTPGTSGGTDTQYF.